This T cell receptor (beta chain) was documented in a study of cytomegalovirus exposure and HLA in healthy donors. Use of 60 Vbeta and 13 Jbeta primers characterized the PCR. Here immunoSEQ multiplex PCR was the method, and the copy in TCRdb shows in-frame clones only, minus some. The sample gives some 70,000 clones, more than 60% of which show up once; 14% is in the top ten. Study-level results: Across donors, presence/absence analyses took sequencing depth to be roughly uniform. As was reported, the classifier diagnosed cytomegalovirus status with high specificity and sensitivity.

A word on this clone: Its antigen remains unidentified.

CDR3 length: 13 amino acids. J was trimmed by 6 bases and V by 4 bases; bases with no gene match: 4. Germline values: CDR1 SGHTA, CDR2 FQGNSA. This clonotype was obtained from a male donor in good health and CMV-seropositive. The chain joins TRBV7-2 to TRBJ2-7, with 9 bases lining up with TRBD1. The sequencing input was PBMCs. The CDR3 region has the DNA TGTGCCAGCAGCTCTCAGACAGGGGGCGAGCAGTACTTC. Translated: CASSSQTGGEQYF.